A single sample gave rise to the 9 T cell receptor beta chains below, sequenced in a study of T cell clones after liver transplantation. Assay: immunoSEQ multiplex PCR; the TCRdb copy retains only in-frame clones and omits some. Of tens of thousands of clones in the sample, 70% to 75% were seen once. The sequenced sample was CD4+ T cells from blood, obtained before liver transplant. All receptors derive from a human donor who received a liver transplant.

The J gene is TRBJ1-5, the V gene TRBV4-2, with D perhaps TRBD1 (6 bases). Looked up from germline, CDR1 is LGHNA and CDR2 is YNFKEQ. The CDR3 extends over 17 amino acids. V lost 0 bases to trimming and J lost 2 bases, with 14 bases between them. CDR3 nucleotides: TGTGCCAGCAGCCAAGATGGCGGGGGGCGTCGCAATCAGCCCCAGCATTTT. Encoded protein: CASSQDGGGRRNQPQHF.

V usage is TRBV6-5 and J usage is TRBJ1-6; TRBD1 is a possible D gene (6 bases). V was pared by 2 bases and J by 2 bases, with 10 bases between. The CDR3 has 16 amino acids. Per the germline V gene, CDR1 is MNHEY and CDR2 is SVGAGI. The CDR3 here is CASSYDRRTYNSPLHF. The CDR3 DNA sequence: TGTGCCAGCAGTTACGACAGGAGAACCTATAATTCACCCCTCCACTTT.

This rearrangement joins TRBV19 to TRBJ2-5, with 7 positions matching TRBD2. There are 13 residues in the CDR3. Germline V lookup: CDR1 LNHDA, CDR2 SQIVND (reference sequence). The ends lost 2 bases at V and 5 bases at J; junction bases unmatched: 2. The CDR3 coding sequence is TGTGCCAGTAGTATACGACTAGCTGAGACCCAGTACTTC. Translated, it gives CASSIRLAETQYF.

The rearrangement uses TRBV28 and TRBJ2-3, with 10 bases matching TRBD1. This CDR3 is built from 18 residues. The germline V gene encodes CDR1 MDHEN and CDR2 SYDVKM. V gave up 5 bases and J gave up 1 base; unmatched junction bases: 12. For the CDR3, the DNA is TGTGCCAGCAGTCTGACAGGGGGCGGGTGGATGGGCACAGATACGCAGTATTTT. This codes for CASSLTGGGWMGTDTQYF.

This clone showed up just a few times. The chain recombines TRBV5-6 with TRBJ2-1; D gene uncertain. V was clipped by 3 bases and J by 10 bases, with 8 bases between them. The CDR3 is 11 residues long. Germline CDR1 and CDR2: SGHDT and YYEEEE. CDR3 in amino acids: CASSSTAEQFF. As DNA, the CDR3 is TGTGCCAGCAGCTCAACAGCCGAGCAGTTCTTC.

This rearrangement joins TRBV13 to TRBJ2-7; 7 nucleotides agree with TRBD1. The CDR3 sequence is 13 residues long. V trimming: 3 bases; J trimming: 5 bases; junction bases outside the gene matches: 4. Germline V gene lookup returns CDR1 PRHDT and CDR2 FYEKMQ (reference sequence). The CDR3 sequence is CASSFDRANEQYF. CDR3 nucleotides: TGTGCCAGCAGCTTTGACAGGGCGAACGAGCAGTACTTC.

The rearrangement joins TRBV29-1 to TRBJ1-4; D gene uncertain. The V gene's germline CDR1 is SQVTM and CDR2 ANQGSEA. The CDR3 is 12 residues long. V was trimmed by 7 bases and J by 5 bases, leaving 11 bases between them. In DNA, the CDR3 is TGCAGCGCAACACGAGGGAATGAAAAACTGTTTTTT. Its protein is CSATRGNEKLFF.

The V call is TRBV6-5, the J call TRBJ2-5; D might be TRBD2 (5 bases). V dropped 6 bases and J dropped 3 bases, with 14 bases sitting between them. Germline V CDR1 and CDR2: MNHEY, SVGAGI. The CDR3 is made up of 14 amino acids. The CDR3 nucleotides are TGTGCCAGCAGCCCCTTCGGAGGAAAAGAGACCCAGTACTTC. It codes for CASSPFGGKETQYF.

This clone appeared a few times. This chain uses TRBV5-5 with TRBJ2-7; D may be TRBD1 (6 bases). V was clipped by 4 bases and J by 5 bases, with 16 bases between them. This CDR3 comprises 14 residues. Germline lookup yields CDR1 SGHKS and CDR2 YYEKEE (reference sequence). CDR3 coding DNA: TGTGCCAGCAGCAAGCGCGCAGGGGCGGACGAGCAGTACTTC. Its translation: CASSKRAGADEQYF.